This is a list of T cell receptor beta chains from one sample in a study of human T cells and chemical hapten exposure. TCRdb itself ran the 5' RACE reads through MiXCR, one entry per CDR3 protein. The table has about 140,000 distinct CDR3 sequences, roughly 4% seen once; the top ten hold 1.3% to 1.5%. These TCRs come from a female donor in good health. CDR3s include the opening cysteine and the closing phenylalanine or tryptophan. Each record gives: V gene, CDR3 protein.

v_call: TRBV6-1; cdr3_aa: CASRQAPTTNEKLFF
v_call: TRBV5-1; cdr3_aa: CASSSVITGGAGTEAFF
v_call: TRBV12-3/TRBV12-4; cdr3_aa: CASSREGQLFF
v_call: TRBV20-1; cdr3_aa: CSAFRTSGETQYF
v_call: TRBV28; cdr3_aa: CASFRPGANVLTF
v_call: TRBV4-1; cdr3_aa: CASSQGRASEKLFF
v_call: TRBV7-9; cdr3_aa: CASRDSETGELFF
v_call: TRBV4-3; cdr3_aa: CASSQDFGQGSLSSGNTIYF
v_call: TRBV20-1; cdr3_aa: CSVSVEAMNTEAFF
v_call: TRBV5-1; cdr3_aa: CASSGDSQETQYF
v_call: TRBV12-3/TRBV12-4; cdr3_aa: CASKQDYGYTF
v_call: TRBV5-1; cdr3_aa: CASSEGDMHTQYF
v_call: TRBV7-9; cdr3_aa: CASSPGQIKVFGYTF
v_call: TRBV21-1; cdr3_aa: CASSKALTSSGNTIYF
v_call: TRBV6-2/TRBV6-3; cdr3_aa: CASSPQIDSYEQYF
v_call: TRBV29-1; cdr3_aa: CSAETGETQYF
v_call: TRBV7-8; cdr3_aa: CASSRGTGDQPQHF
v_call: TRBV7-7; cdr3_aa: CASSWGQGFQETQYF
v_call: TRBV18; cdr3_aa: CASSPRNGRNTGELFF
v_call: TRBV18; cdr3_aa: CASSPDGSYGYTF
v_call: TRBV18; cdr3_aa: CASSLQNYNSPLHF
v_call: TRBV7-6; cdr3_aa: CASSQLAATMYNEQFF
v_call: TRBV18; cdr3_aa: CASSPVLGQGGNEQFF
v_call: TRBV2; cdr3_aa: CASTIGQGVGEQYF
v_call: TRBV18; cdr3_aa: CASSPTGTSYEQYF
v_call: TRBV3-1; cdr3_aa: CASSQGWGPSYEQYF
v_call: TRBV28; cdr3_aa: CASSFGGSQETQYF
v_call: TRBV6-5; cdr3_aa: CASRGAGPQFF
v_call: TRBV6-1; cdr3_aa: CASSDRGRTEAFF
v_call: TRBV10-3; cdr3_aa: CAISESISGQGYTF
v_call: TRBV4-3; cdr3_aa: CASSRNYAGGLGGYTF
v_call: TRBV4-3; cdr3_aa: CASSQTNRDSNYGYTF
v_call: TRBV7-2; cdr3_aa: CASSLGAGGGPTDTQYF
v_call: TRBV20-1; cdr3_aa: CSARDWTSGGLQYNEQFF
v_call: TRBV5-1; cdr3_aa: CASSPTGTGTEAFF
v_call: TRBV18; cdr3_aa: CASSPSGLTDSNEQFF
v_call: TRBV12-3/TRBV12-4; cdr3_aa: CASRRLDRYNEQFF
v_call: TRBV3-1; cdr3_aa: CASSQEGYRGPNQPQHF
v_call: TRBV6-5; cdr3_aa: CASSRTGGSNQPQHF
v_call: TRBV28; cdr3_aa: CASKKETGLAYEQYF
v_call: TRBV5-1; cdr3_aa: CASREPTDTQYF
v_call: TRBV6-1; cdr3_aa: CASSGAGDTGELFF
v_call: TRBV11-1; cdr3_aa: CASSLLISSGAEQFF
v_call: TRBV29-1; cdr3_aa: CSVRNGPAAWGHEQYF
v_call: TRBV25-1; cdr3_aa: CASSGWGDSPLHF
v_call: TRBV11-3; cdr3_aa: CASSFDTTSFTGELFF
v_call: TRBV7-3; cdr3_aa: CASSYGPPSSYEQYF
v_call: TRBV28; cdr3_aa: CASSLPDTGSRTGELFF
v_call: TRBV5-5; cdr3_aa: CASSLFERGRTKANYGYTF
v_call: TRBV7-7; cdr3_aa: CASSRDKDTQYF
v_call: TRBV20-1; cdr3_aa: CSARDTTYNEQFF
v_call: TRBV9; cdr3_aa: CASSVSPWQGMRNTIYF
v_call: TRBV10-2; cdr3_aa: CASRRRGQMNTEAFF
v_call: TRBV6-5; cdr3_aa: CASSSPLNTEAFF
v_call: TRBV11-2; cdr3_aa: CASSLLGIAGIYGYTF
v_call: TRBV20-1; cdr3_aa: CSARTTRRDTEAFF
v_call: TRBV12-5; cdr3_aa: CASGLDMMFRLNTEAFF
v_call: TRBV12-3/TRBV12-4; cdr3_aa: CASSTLTGGNEKLFF